This TCR beta chain was sequenced for a study of T-cell reconstitution after alpha-beta-depleted transplantation in children. The study's findings and limits: T-cell counts and diversity at one year following transplant were attributed mainly to newly produced T cells. Some patients owed their high day-60 TCRbeta diversity to surviving recipient T cells and thymic progenitors.

Note on this clonotype: What it binds is unknown.

J lost 5 bases, V lost 2 bases, and 8 bases had no gene match. The CDR3 is 16 amino acids. Unique molecular identifiers were built into the TCRbeta library. MiXCR, applied by TCRdb to the PCR reads, yields one record per CDR3 protein. The profile shows about 200,000 distinct CDR3 sequences, about 8.7% of them singletons. This sample comprised PBMCs, mostly from graft donor cells, obtained 360 days after TCRalphabeta/CD19-depleted stem cell transplant. This chain connects TRBV12-3 or TRBV12-4 to TRBJ2-5; 10 nucleotides agree with TRBD1. This clonotype was obtained from a male patient aged 2-9 years who had a stem cell transplant for acute myeloid leukemia, so the T cells may come from the graft donor. The CDR3 here is CASSLTRQGAGETQYF. DNA for the CDR3: TGTGCCAGCAGTTTAACCCGACAGGGGGCTGGGGAGACCCAGTACTTC.